Following are 27 T cell receptor beta chains from one sample sequenced in a study of beta chain features in type 1 diabetes. Expressed TCRB transcripts were sequenced because the entire RNA isolate underwent reverse transcription. Profiled with immunoSEQ multiplex PCR; TCRdb holds only in-frame clones, not every one. The sample consists of a few hundred thousand clones, 20% of them appearing once. The sequenced material came from naive CD4+ T cells from blood. Receptors were obtained from a woman aged 18-35 years in good health.

This clone was detected a few times. The chain links TRBV5-4 to TRBJ2-3, with D unclear. The germline V gene has CDR1 SGHNT and CDR2 YYREEE (reference sequence). The CDR3 runs 11 residues. Trimming shortened V by 2 bases and J by 7 bases, and 5 bases separated the two germline ends. CDR3 amino acids: CASSLQNTQYF. CDR3 bases: TGTGCCAGCAGCTTACAGAATACGCAGTATTTT.

The rearrangement uses TRBV23-1 and TRBJ2-3; weak D call: TRBD1 (6 bases). TRBV23-1 is placed among ORFs of uncertain function. The CDR3 loop spans 15 amino acids. Trimming stripped 8 bases from V and 1 base from J, with 16 bases between. CDR3: CASRMAAGGTDTQYF. The CDR3 nucleotides read TGCGCCAGCCGAATGGCGGCAGGGGGCACAGATACGCAGTATTTT.

The rearrangement links TRBV28 to TRBJ2-7; TRBD2 agrees at 9 bases. Germline lookup yields CDR1 MDHEN and CDR2 SYDVKM. The V segment lost 6 bases and the J segment 1 base; nucleotides outside the gene matches: 7. The CDR3 covers 15 residues. CDR3 coding DNA: TGTGCCAGCAGGGCACTAGCGGGTAGTTCCTACGAGCAGTACTTC. As protein: CASRALAGSSYEQYF. The entire variable domain, with the rest obtained from reference TRBV28 and TRBJ2-7, is as follows: DVKVTQSSRYLVKRTGEKVFLECVQDMDHENMFWYRQDPGLGLRLIYFSYDVKMKEKGDIPEGYSVSREKKERFSLILESASTNQTSMYLCASRALAGSSYEQYFGPGTRLTVT.

V is TRBV6-6 and J is TRBJ2-1; 8 bases fit TRBD2. V trimming: 0 bases; J trimming: 7 bases; junction bases outside the gene matches: 8. The CDR3 is 16 amino acids. Per germline, CDR1 MNHNY and CDR2 SVGAGI (reference sequence). This chain's CDR3 is CASSYSLSGRGNEQFF. The DNA of the CDR3 is TGTGCCAGCAGTTACTCTCTGAGCGGGAGAGGGAATGAGCAGTTCTTC.

This clone was seen more than once but under ten times. The CDR3 here is CAWSGGQRYNEQFF. The CDR3 DNA reads as TGTGCCTGGAGTGGGGGACAACGCTACAATGAGCAGTTCTTC. The chain employs TRBV30 and TRBJ2-1; possibly TRBD1 for D (6 bases). The CDR3 totals 14 residues. V shed 1 base and J shed 3 bases, with 10 bases lying between them. Germline V lookup: CDR1 GTSNPN, CDR2 SVGIG (reference sequence).

The rearrangement uses TRBV7-9 and TRBJ1-4; no clear D. The CDR3 totals 17 residues. Trimming removed 7 bases at V and 11 bases at J, with 29 bases between. Germline lookup yields CDR1 SEHNR and CDR2 FQNEAQ (reference sequence). Written as DNA, the CDR3 is TGTGCCAGCAACAAAGATATCGGCGGGGAGGCCGAAGGGAAACTGTTTTTT. This gives the protein CASNKDIGGEAEGKLFF. Full variable domain (rest looked up from reference TRBV7-9 and TRBJ1-4): DTGVSQNPRHKITKRGQNVTFRCDPISEHNRLYWYRQTLGQGPEFLTYFQNEAQLEKSRLLSDRFSAERPKGSFSTLEIQRTEQGDSAMYLCASNKDIGGEAEGKLFFGSGTQLSVL.

This chain links TRBV23-1 with TRBJ1-1; TRBD1 aligns across 7 bases. TRBV23-1 has ORF status, its function being uncertain. This CDR3 has 12 amino acids. The J segment lost 10 bases and the V segment lost 9 bases, leaving 11 bases of the junction unmatched. CDR3 in DNA: TGCGCCAGTCCACAGTTAGACAGGGTAGCTTTCTTT. Translating it yields CASPQLDRVAFF.

J is TRBJ2-2 and V is TRBV7-2, with 8 bases matching TRBD1. V gave up 8 bases and J gave up 4 bases; unmatched junction bases: 3. The CDR3 runs to 13 residues. Germline-derived CDR1 and CDR2 are SGHTA and FQGNSA. The CDR3 coding sequence is TGTGCCAGCGGCGGGACAGGCACCGGGGAGCTGTTTTTT. This gives the protein CASGGTGTGELFF.

This clone was seen a few times. This chain connects TRBV6-5 to TRBJ2-1; TRBD2 aligns across 9 bases. This CDR3 spans 15 amino acids. CDR1 is MNHEY and CDR2 is SVGAGI in the germline V gene. Trimming took 6 bases from V and 4 from J; bases not matched to a gene: 7. The CDR3 is CASSTFAGGYNEQFF. The DNA of the CDR3 is TGTGCCAGCAGCACCTTTGCGGGGGGGTACAATGAGCAGTTCTTC.

The chain employs TRBV4-1 and TRBJ2-1; D ambiguous. The CDR3 loop spans 16 amino acids. Germline V gene data show CDR1 as MGHRA and CDR2 as YSYEKL. V was pared by 0 bases and J by 6 bases, with 15 bases between. CDR3 DNA sequence: TGCGCCAGCAGCCAAGAAGCAGTTCTCCCGGGCAATGAGCAGTTCTTC. Translating gives CASSQEAVLPGNEQFF.

V and J are TRBV29-1 and TRBJ1-2, with a tentative D call TRBD1 (6 bases). The V end was cut by 1 base, the J end by 0 bases, with 15 bases between. CDR3 length: 16 amino acids. CDR1 is SQVTM, CDR2 ANQGSEA, per germline. This CDR3 reads CSVEANQGITNYGYTF. The CDR3 DNA reads as TGCAGCGTTGAAGCTAATCAGGGGATTACTAACTATGGCTACACCTTC.

The gene calls are TRBV30 and TRBJ1-2, with D possibly matching TRBD1 (5 bases). This CDR3 is built from 12 residues. Germline V lookup: CDR1 GTSNPN, CDR2 SVGIG (reference sequence). The ends were cut back, 7 bases at V and 6 bases at J, with 15 bases in the middle. The CDR3 region has the DNA TGTGCCTACAATCAGGGAATCAATGGCTACACCTTC. Translation: CAYNQGINGYTF.

The rearrangement joins TRBV11-3 to TRBJ2-5, with 9 nucleotides matching TRBD1. The CDR3 totals 15 residues. Germline CDR1 SGHNT, CDR2 YENEEA. Germline trimming cut 5 bases from V and 2 bases from J; bases unmatched to any gene: 6. CDR3 nucleotide sequence: TGTGCCAGCAGCCCTGGGGGACAGGGACAAGAGACCCAGTACTTC. It translates to CASSPGGQGQETQYF. The whole variable domain, remainder taken from reference TRBV11-3 and TRBJ2-5, is EAGVVQSPRYKIIEKKQPVAFWCNPISGHNTLYWYLQNLGQGPELLIRYENEEAVDDSQLPKDRFSAERLKGVDSTLKIQPAELGDSAVYLCASSPGGQGQETQYFGPGTRLLVL.

The chain carries TRBV30 and TRBJ1-6, with D possibly matching TRBD1 (5 bases). The germline gives CDR1 GTSNPN, CDR2 SVGIG (reference sequence). The CDR3 spans 12 residues. Trimming removed 5 bases from V and 14 bases from J, with 16 bases in between. CDR3 residues: CAWGREVRSLHF. For the CDR3, the DNA is TGTGCCTGGGGCAGGGAAGTTCGATCCCTCCACTTT.

This clone was detected a few times. V is TRBV7-2 and J is TRBJ2-3; a weak D match, TRBD2 (5 bases). With 1 base removed from V and 2 bases from J, the gap between germline ends came to 10 bases. The CDR3 is made up of 15 amino acids. CDR1 is SGHTA and CDR2 is FQGNSA in the germline V gene. As DNA, the CDR3 is TGTGCCAGCAGCTTAGGGGCGGGTCCCACAGATACGCAGTATTTT. Encoded protein: CASSLGAGPTDTQYF.

The chain uses TRBV30 and TRBJ2-1, with unresolved D. V was pared by 2 bases and J by 4 bases, with 12 bases between. The CDR3 is 14 amino acids. Germline V lookup: CDR1 GTSNPN, CDR2 SVGIG (reference sequence). The CDR3 sequence is CAWSRPPRYNEQFF. The CDR3 DNA is TGTGCCTGGAGTAGACCTCCTAGGTACAATGAGCAGTTCTTC.

This clone was found a few times. The chain recombines TRBV4-2 with TRBJ2-2, with 13 bases that match TRBD2. Germline trimming cut 4 bases from V and 5 bases from J; bases unmatched to any gene: 4. The CDR3 loop spans 16 amino acids. Germline-derived CDR1 and CDR2 are LGHNA and YNFKEQ. The CDR3 protein is CASSPPLAGGTGELFF. The DNA for the CDR3 is TGTGCCAGCAGCCCCCCACTAGCGGGGGGGACCGGGGAGCTGTTTTTT.

The table lists this clone with a few counts. V and J are TRBV30 and TRBJ2-3; the match to TRBD2 covers 8 bases. The germline CDR1 and CDR2 sequences are GTSNPN and SVGIG (reference sequence). After removal of 1 base from V and 1 base from J, the junction contained 10 bases not matched to a gene. The CDR3 totals 17 residues. The CDR3 reads CAWSGAQGLEGTDTQYF. CDR3 DNA: TGTGCCTGGAGTGGGGCCCAGGGACTAGAGGGCACAGATACGCAGTATTTT.

In this sample, this clone turned up a few times. V gene TRBV10-3 combines with J gene TRBJ2-7, with a weak D call TRBD2 (5 bases). The germline CDR1 and CDR2 sequences are ENHRY and SYGVKD. The length of the CDR3 is 14 residues. V lost 5 bases to trimming and J lost 3 bases, with 14 bases between them. The CDR3: CAISQTSVSYEQYF. As DNA, the CDR3 is TGTGCCATCAGTCAAACTAGTGTAAGCTACGAGCAGTACTTC.

In DNA, the CDR3 is TGTGCCAGCAGCGTCGACTACCCCTCCTACAATGAGCAGTTCTTC. It translates to CASSVDYPSYNEQFF. The rearrangement joins TRBV9 to TRBJ2-1, with D perhaps TRBD2 (5 bases). The CDR3 is made up of 15 amino acids. Germline CDR1 and CDR2: SGDLS and YYNGEE. Trimming shortened V by 2 bases and J by 0 bases, and 9 bases separated the two germline ends.

This clone was picked up a small number of times. V gene TRBV19 combines with J gene TRBJ2-5; D uncertain. The CDR3 runs to 12 residues. Germline V gives CDR1 LNHDA, CDR2 SQIVND (reference sequence). V was trimmed by 5 bases and J by 5 bases, leaving 9 bases between them. The CDR3 loop reads CASSREAETQYF. The CDR3 DNA sequence: TGTGCCAGTAGTCGAGAAGCCGAGACCCAGTACTTC.

The chain carries TRBV11-3 and TRBJ2-1; 7 bases match TRBD2. V lost 1 base and J lost 7; bases outside the gene matches: 7. Germline V gene sequence: CDR1 SGHNT, CDR2 YENEEA. There are 15 residues in the CDR3. The CDR3 coding sequence is TGTGCCAGCAGCTTAGGGGACTACGGTTGGAATGAGCAGTTCTTC. It translates to CASSLGDYGWNEQFF.

The V and J genes are TRBV6-5 and TRBJ1-1, with 7 nucleotides matching TRBD1. The V segment lost 4 bases and the J segment 5 bases; nucleotides outside the gene matches: 10. CDR3 length equals 15 residues. Germline CDR1 MNHEY, CDR2 SVGAGI. The CDR3, as DNA: TGTGCCAGCAGTTTCCTTGACAGGGTAGGAACTGAAGCTTTCTTT. Translation gives CASSFLDRVGTEAFF.

This clone was seen more than once but under ten times. The chain carries TRBV4-3 and TRBJ1-2; D remains ambiguous. V was cut by 0 bases and J by 4 bases, with 9 bases left in between. The CDR3 extends over 14 amino acids. Per germline, CDR1 LGHNA and CDR2 YSLEER. Here the CDR3 DNA reads TGCGCCAGCAGCCAAGATAACGGGAGCTATGGCTACACCTTC. Amino acids: CASSQDNGSYGYTF.

The chain links TRBV2 to TRBJ2-3; D possibly corresponds to TRBD2 (6 bases). Trimming removed 6 bases at V and 10 bases at J, with 17 bases between. The CDR3 consists of 13 residues. Per the germline V gene, CDR1 is SNHLY and CDR2 is FYNNEI. The CDR3 here is CASRPGEAAAQYF. The CDR3 DNA is TGTGCCAGCAGGCCCGGGGAGGCAGCGGCGCAGTATTTT.

This chain connects TRBV2 to TRBJ2-7, with 10 positions matching TRBD1. The CDR3 runs to 15 residues. The germline V gene encodes CDR1 SNHLY and CDR2 FYNNEI. With 4 bases clipped from V and 6 bases from J, the junction kept 9 bases outside the gene matches. The CDR3 nucleotides read TGTGCCAGCAGTGGGCGGAGGACAGGGGGGGGCGAGCAGTACTTC. It encodes CASSGRRTGGGEQYF.

The J gene is TRBJ2-1, the V gene TRBV5-4; D is uncertain. The CDR3 is 14 amino acids. Trimming stripped 10 bases from V and 0 bases from J, with 14 bases between. Germline V CDR1 and CDR2: SGHNT, YYREEE (reference sequence). The CDR3 DNA reads as TGTGCCTTCCACGCGATTAGCTCCTACAATGAGCAGTTCTTC. As protein: CAFHAISSYNEQFF.